This is a list of T cell receptor beta chains from one sample in a study of T-cell reconstitution after alpha-beta-depleted transplantation in children. TCRdb recomputed calls from the PCR reads with MiXCR, one row per CDR3 protein. The sample shows around 190,000 distinct CDR3 sequences, under 8.5% of them seen only once. Sequenced material: PBMCs, taken before TCRalphabeta/CD19-depleted stem cell transplant. These receptors were collected from a boy younger than 10 with acute lymphoblastic leukemia, due to receive a stem cell transplant. Each CDR3 is given with its conserved first and last residue.

cdr3_aa,v_call,cdr3_length
CASSLFIKNEQFF,TRBV7-2,13
CASSQGDLETQYF,TRBV7-2,13
CASSPAGRQGYNEQFF,TRBV27,16
CASNLLGSKTEAFF,TRBV7-2,14
CASSAGGVQETQYF,TRBV7-3,14
CASSLMASTTGANVLTF,TRBV28,17
CSAIPGLAGGQDTQYF,TRBV20-1,16
CASSSRDISFTDTQYF,TRBV12-3/TRBV12-4,16
CASSLNVERTDTQYF,TRBV7-9,15
CASSLGEQGMGQPQHF,TRBV7-9,16
CASNSSPEAKNIQYF,TRBV28,15